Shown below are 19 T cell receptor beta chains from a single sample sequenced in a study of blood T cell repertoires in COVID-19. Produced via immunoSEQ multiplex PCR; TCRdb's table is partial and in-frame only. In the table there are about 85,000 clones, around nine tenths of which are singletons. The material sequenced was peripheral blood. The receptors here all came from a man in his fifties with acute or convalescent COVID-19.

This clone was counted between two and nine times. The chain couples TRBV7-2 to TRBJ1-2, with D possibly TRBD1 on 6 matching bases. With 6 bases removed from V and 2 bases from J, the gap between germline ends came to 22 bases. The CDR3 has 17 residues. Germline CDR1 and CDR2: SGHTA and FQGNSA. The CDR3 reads CASRTTGQLTGNYGYTF. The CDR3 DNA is TGTGCCAGCAGGACTACCGGACAGTTAACAGGGAACTATGGCTACACCTTC.

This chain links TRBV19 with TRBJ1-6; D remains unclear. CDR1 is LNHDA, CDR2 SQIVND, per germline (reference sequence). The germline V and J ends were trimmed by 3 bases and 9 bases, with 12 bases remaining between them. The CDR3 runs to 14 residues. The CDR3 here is CASSITGMGSPLHF. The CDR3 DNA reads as TGTGCCAGTAGTATCACGGGGATGGGTTCACCCCTCCACTTT.

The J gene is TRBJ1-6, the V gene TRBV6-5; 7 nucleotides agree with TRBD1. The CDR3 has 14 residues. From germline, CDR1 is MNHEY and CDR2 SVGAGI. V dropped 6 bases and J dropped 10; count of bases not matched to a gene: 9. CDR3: CASRWGQGDSPLHF. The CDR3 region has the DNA TGTGCCAGCAGATGGGGTCAGGGGGACTCACCCCTCCACTTT.

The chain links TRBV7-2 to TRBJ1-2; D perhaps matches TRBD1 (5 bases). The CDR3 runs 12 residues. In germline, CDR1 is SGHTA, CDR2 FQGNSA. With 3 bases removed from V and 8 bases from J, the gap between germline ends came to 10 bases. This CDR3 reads CASSFAGQGYTF. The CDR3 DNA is TGTGCCAGCAGCTTCGCAGGGCAGGGCTACACCTTC.

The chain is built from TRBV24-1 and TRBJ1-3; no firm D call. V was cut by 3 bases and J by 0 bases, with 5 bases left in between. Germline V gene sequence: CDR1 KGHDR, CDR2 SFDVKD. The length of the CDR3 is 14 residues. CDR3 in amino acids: CATSDPVSGNTIYF. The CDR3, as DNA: TGTGCCACCAGTGATCCGGTCTCTGGAAACACCATATATTTT.

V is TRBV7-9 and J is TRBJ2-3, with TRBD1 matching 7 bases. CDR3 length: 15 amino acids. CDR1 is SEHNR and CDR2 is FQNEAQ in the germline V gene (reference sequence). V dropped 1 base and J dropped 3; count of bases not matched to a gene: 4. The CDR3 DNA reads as TGTGCCAGCAGCTTAGGACAGGGTTTGACAGATACGCAGTATTTT. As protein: CASSLGQGLTDTQYF.

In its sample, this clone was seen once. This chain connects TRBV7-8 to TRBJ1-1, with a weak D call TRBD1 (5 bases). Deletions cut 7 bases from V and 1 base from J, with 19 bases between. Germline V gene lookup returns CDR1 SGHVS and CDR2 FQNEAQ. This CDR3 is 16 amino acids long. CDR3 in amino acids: CASNGGTGRRNTEAFF. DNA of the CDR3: TGTGCCAGCAACGGGGGGACGGGACGGAGGAACACTGAAGCTTTCTTT.

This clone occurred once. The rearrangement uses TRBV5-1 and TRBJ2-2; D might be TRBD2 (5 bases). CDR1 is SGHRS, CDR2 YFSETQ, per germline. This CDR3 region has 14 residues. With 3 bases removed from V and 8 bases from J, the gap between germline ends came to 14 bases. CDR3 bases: TGCGCCAGCAGCTCCCCTAGCCAGGTAGGGGAGCTGTTTTTT. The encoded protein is CASSSPSQVGELFF.

The CDR3 DNA follows: TGTGCCAGTAGTACCCGGACTAGCGGGAGAGATGAGCAGTTCTTC. This translates into CASSTRTSGRDEQFF. This chain links TRBV19 with TRBJ2-1, with 13 bases aligning to TRBD2. In germline, CDR1 is LNHDA, CDR2 SQIVND (reference sequence). Unmatched junction bases numbered 5, after V lost 4 bases and J lost 8 bases. This CDR3 has 15 amino acids.

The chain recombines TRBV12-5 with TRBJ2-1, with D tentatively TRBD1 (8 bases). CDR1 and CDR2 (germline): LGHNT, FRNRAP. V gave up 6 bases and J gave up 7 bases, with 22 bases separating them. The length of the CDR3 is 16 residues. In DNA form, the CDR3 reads TGTGCTAGTGGCCAAAACAGGGGGGGGTGGAGGAATGAGCAGTTCTTC. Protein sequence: CASGQNRGGWRNEQFF.

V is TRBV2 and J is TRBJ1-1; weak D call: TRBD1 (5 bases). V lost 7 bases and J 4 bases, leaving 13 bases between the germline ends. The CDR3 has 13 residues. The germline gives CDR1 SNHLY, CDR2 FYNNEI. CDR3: CASIREVATEAFF. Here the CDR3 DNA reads TGTGCCAGCATCAGGGAGGTTGCCACTGAAGCTTTCTTT.

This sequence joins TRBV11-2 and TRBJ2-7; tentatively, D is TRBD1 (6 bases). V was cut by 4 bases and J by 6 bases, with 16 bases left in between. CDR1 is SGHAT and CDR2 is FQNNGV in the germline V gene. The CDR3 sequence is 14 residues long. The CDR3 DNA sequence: TGTGCCAGCAGCTCCAGGGGAGTAGGGGGCGAGCAGTACTTC. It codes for CASSSRGVGGEQYF.

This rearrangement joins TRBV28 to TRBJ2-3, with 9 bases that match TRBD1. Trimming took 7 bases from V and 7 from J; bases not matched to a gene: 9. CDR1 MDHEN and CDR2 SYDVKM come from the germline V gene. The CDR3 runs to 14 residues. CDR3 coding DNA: TGTGCCAGCACCGGGTTACAGGGGGCAAATACGCAGTATTTT. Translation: CASTGLQGANTQYF.

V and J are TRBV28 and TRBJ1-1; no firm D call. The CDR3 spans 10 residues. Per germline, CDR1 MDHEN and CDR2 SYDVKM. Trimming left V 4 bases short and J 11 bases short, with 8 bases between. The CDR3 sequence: CASSSEWAFF. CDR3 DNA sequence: TGTGCCAGCAGTTCGGAGTGGGCTTTCTTT.

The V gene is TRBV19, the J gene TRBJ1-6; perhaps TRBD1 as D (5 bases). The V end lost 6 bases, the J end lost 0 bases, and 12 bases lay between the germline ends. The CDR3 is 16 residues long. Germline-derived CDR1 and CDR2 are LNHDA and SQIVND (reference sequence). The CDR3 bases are TGTGCCAGTAGCGGACAACAGAGCTCCTATAATTCACCCCTCCACTTT. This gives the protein CASSGQQSSYNSPLHF.

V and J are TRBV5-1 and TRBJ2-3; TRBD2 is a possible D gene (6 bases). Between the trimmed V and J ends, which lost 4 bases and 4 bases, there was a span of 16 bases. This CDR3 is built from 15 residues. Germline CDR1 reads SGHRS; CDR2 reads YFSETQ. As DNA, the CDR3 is TGCGCCAGCAGCCCCGCGGGACCCCCCGCAGATACGCAGTATTTT. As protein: CASSPAGPPADTQYF.

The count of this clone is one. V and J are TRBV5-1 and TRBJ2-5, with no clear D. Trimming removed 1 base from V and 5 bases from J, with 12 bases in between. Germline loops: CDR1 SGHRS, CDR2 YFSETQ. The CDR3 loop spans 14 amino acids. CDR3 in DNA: TGCGCCAGCAGCTTGAGCTCCTCGGAGGAGACCCAGTACTTC. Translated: CASSLSSSEETQYF.

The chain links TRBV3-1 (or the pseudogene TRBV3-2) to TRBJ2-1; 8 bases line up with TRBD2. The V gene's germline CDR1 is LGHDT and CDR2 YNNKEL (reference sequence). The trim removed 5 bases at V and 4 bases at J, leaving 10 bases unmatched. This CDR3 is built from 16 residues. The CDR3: CASSEGVASGYNEQFF. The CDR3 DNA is TGTGCCAGCAGCGAAGGGGTGGCTAGCGGGTACAATGAGCAGTTCTTC.

CDR3 DNA: TGTGCCAGCAGTTACGTCCAGGGATATAATTCACCCCTCCACTTT. Translated, it gives CASSYVQGYNSPLHF. The rearrangement joins TRBV6-2 or TRBV6-3 to TRBJ1-6; D possibly corresponds to TRBD1 (5 bases). The germline gives CDR1 MNHEY, CDR2 SVGEGT. The CDR3 loop spans 15 amino acids. Trimming left V 2 bases short and J 4 bases short, with 9 bases between.